This TCR beta chain was identified during a study of blood T cell repertoires in COVID-19. Measured with immunoSEQ multiplex PCR; TCRdb has only the in-frame clones, and not every one. Here the sample spans 95,000 to 150,000 clones, 75% to 90% being singletons. The sequence was collected from a man aged 40-55 years with acute or convalescent COVID-19. The sequenced material came from peripheral blood.

The CDR3: CASETLASQETQYF. CDR3 DNA: TGTGCCAGCGAAACCCTAGCCTCCCAAGAGACCCAGTACTTC. The chain uses TRBV6-5 and TRBJ2-5; possibly TRBD2 for D (5 bases). This CDR3 has 14 amino acids. CDR1 MNHEY and CDR2 SVGAGI come from the germline V gene. V was cut by 8 bases and J by 1 base, with 14 bases left in between.